Included here is one T cell receptor (beta chain) sequence, with context. Germline CDR1 and CDR2: SGHDT and YYEEEE. The V gene lost 5 bases and the J gene lost 6 bases, with 11 bases spanning the gap. The CDR3 totals 12 residues. Authors' processing steps: The assay estimated nucleated cells by amplifying reference gene primers. Sequenced by immunoSEQ multiplex PCR; TCRdb stores in-frame clones only, minus some. V and J calls and clone size are given by that table; D and trimming were obtained from the DNA. The table lists approximately 70,000 clones, 85% to 90% of them singletons. This record comes from a study of blood T cell repertoires in COVID-19. Study-level information: COVID-19 samples from acute and convalescent phases originated in the United States, Italy and Spain. Sample material is recorded as cDNA or gDNA derived from T cells, B-cell-depleted T cells, or PBMCs.

The clonotype comes from a woman older than 75 with active or convalescent COVID-19. Sequencing was done on a sample of peripheral blood. This chain links TRBV5-6 with TRBJ1-2; a possible D gene is TRBD1 (6 bases). CDR3 nucleotide sequence: TGTGCCAGCAGTTACAACAGGGATGGCTACACCTTC. Amino acids: CASSYNRDGYTF.